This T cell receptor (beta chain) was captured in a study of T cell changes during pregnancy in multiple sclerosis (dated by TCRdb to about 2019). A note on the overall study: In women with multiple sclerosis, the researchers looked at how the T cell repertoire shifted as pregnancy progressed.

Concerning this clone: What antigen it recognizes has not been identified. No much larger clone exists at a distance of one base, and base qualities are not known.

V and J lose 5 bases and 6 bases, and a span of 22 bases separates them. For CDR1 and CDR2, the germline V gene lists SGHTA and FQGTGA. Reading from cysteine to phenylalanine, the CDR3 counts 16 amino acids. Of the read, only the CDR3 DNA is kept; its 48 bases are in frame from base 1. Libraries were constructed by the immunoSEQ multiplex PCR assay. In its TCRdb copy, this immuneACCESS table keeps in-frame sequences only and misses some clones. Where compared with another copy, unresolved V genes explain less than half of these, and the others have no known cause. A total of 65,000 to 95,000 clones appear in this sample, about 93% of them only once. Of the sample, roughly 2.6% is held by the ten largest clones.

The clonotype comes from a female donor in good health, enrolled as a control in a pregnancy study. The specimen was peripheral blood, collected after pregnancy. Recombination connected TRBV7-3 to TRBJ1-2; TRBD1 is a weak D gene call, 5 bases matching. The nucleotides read TGTGCCAGCAGCCCCCAGGGAGGGATACAGTGGGATGGCTACACCTTC. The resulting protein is CASSPQGGIQWDGYTF.